This T cell receptor (beta chain) comes out of a study of blood T cell repertoires in COVID-19. The CDR3 spans 14 residues. Trimming removed 1 base at V and 1 base at J, with 6 bases between. Germline CDR1 reads SGHRS; CDR2 reads YFSETQ. Sequenced by immunoSEQ multiplex PCR; TCRdb stores in-frame clones only, minus some. The repertoire holds approximately 150,000 clones, with over 75% as singletons. This receptor was identified in a middle-aged woman with acute COVID-19. The chain carries TRBV5-1 and TRBJ2-1; no clear D. Sequenced input: PBMCs or T cells enriched from blood (not recorded which). CDR3: CASSLSVSYNEQFF. The CDR3 DNA sequence: TGCGCCAGCAGCTTGTCGGTTTCCTACAATGAGCAGTTCTTC.